These 2 T cell receptor beta chains originate from one sample sequenced in a study of tumor-infiltrating lymphocytes in localized non-small cell lung cancer. Repertoires were generated with immunoSEQ multiplex PCR, while TCRdb's copy carries only in-frame clones and drops some. Of tens of thousands of clones listed, about two thirds are singletons. Input material: lung tumor tissue. The receptors derive from a human donor with non-small cell lung cancer.

The table lists this clone with a few counts. This chain links TRBV14 with TRBJ2-7; D remains unclear. Trimming shortened V by 1 base and J by 10 bases, and 11 bases separated the two germline ends. Germline lookup yields CDR1 SGHDN and CDR2 FVKESK. The CDR3 consists of 12 residues. The DNA of the CDR3 is TGTGCCAGCAGCCAAGGCTCAGTATACCAGTACTTC. Amino acid sequence: CASSQGSVYQYF.

The chain couples TRBV7-8 to TRBJ1-1, with D possibly TRBD1 on 5 matching bases. Trimming stripped 1 base from V and 3 bases from J, with 6 bases between. Germline V gene lookup returns CDR1 SGHVS and CDR2 FQNEAQ. This CDR3 contains 13 residues. CDR3 bases: TGTGCCAGCAGCTTAGGGGGACACACTGAAGCTTTCTTT. It yields the protein CASSLGGHTEAFF. The complete variable domain, with remaining parts taken from reference TRBV7-8 and TRBJ1-1, reads GAGVSQSPRYKVAKRGQDVALRCDPISGHVSLFWYQQALGQGPEFLTYFQNEAQLDKSGLPSDRFFAERPEGSVSTLKIQRTQQEDSAVYLCASSLGGHTEAFFGQGTRLTVV.